This TCR beta chain stems from a study of technical replicates of blood from a few donors. Produced via immunoSEQ multiplex PCR; TCRdb's table is partial and in-frame only. There are about 68,000 clones in the sample; about 97% occur only once, and roughly 0.26% lies in the top ten. The TCR sequence derives from a human donor in good health. Sequencing was done on a sample of T cells isolated from PBMCs.

The CDR3 sequence: CASRNREGKLFF. The CDR3 nucleotides read TGTGCCAGCAGAAACAGGGAAGGAAAACTGTTTTTT. This chain connects TRBV11-2 to TRBJ1-4; perhaps TRBD1 as D (6 bases). V was shortened by 6 bases and J by 10 bases, with 12 bases between the two germline ends. The germline gives CDR1 SGHAT, CDR2 FQNNGV. The CDR3 spans 12 residues.